This T cell receptor beta chain was documented in a study of blood T cell repertoires in COVID-19. The protocol was immunoSEQ multiplex PCR, while the TCRdb copy is restricted to in-frame clones and leaves out a portion. The repertoire includes 130,000 to 150,000 clones, 85% to 90% of them detected once, and 2.3% sits in the top ten. J lost 3 bases, V lost 3 bases, and 12 bases had no gene match. CDR3 length equals 17 residues. The V gene's germline CDR1 is SGHVS and CDR2 FQNEAQ. The clonotype originates from a human donor in a cohort sampled during active COVID-19. The material sequenced was peripheral blood. The V gene is TRBV7-8, the J gene TRBJ2-7; 9 bases match TRBD2. The CDR3 loop is CASSFWPPTSGYYEQYF. The CDR3 DNA reads TGTGCCAGCAGCTTTTGGCCCCCGACTAGCGGATACTACGAGCAGTACTTC.